This T cell receptor beta chain was sequenced during a study of T-cell memory formation after mild COVID-19. This clonotype was counted only a few times. TCRdb reprocessed the 5' RACE reads with MiXCR, giving one entry per CDR3 protein. The sample lists approximately 200,000 distinct CDR3 sequences; under 20% were seen once. Germline CDR1 reads MNHEY; CDR2 reads SMNVEV (reference sequence). The CDR3 is 14 amino acids. V was shortened by 2 bases and J by 0 bases, with 6 bases between the two germline ends. This sequence originates from an adult woman who had mild COVID-19 (a few samples of this study predate the infection). Cell type and time point are not known. Sequenced input: PBMCs or a T cell subset sorted from them (not recorded which). V gene TRBV27 combines with J gene TRBJ2-3; D uncertain. CDR3 sequence reads: CASSLLDSTDTQYF. CDR3 nucleotide sequence: TGTGCCAGCAGTTTACTGGACAGCACAGATACGCAGTATTTT.